Here is one T cell receptor beta chain with its context. The data belong to a study of control samples from healthy donors and cancer patients. Method: immunoSEQ multiplex PCR; TCRdb's copy keeps in-frame clones and lacks some. The sample carries around 140,000 clones, 92% recorded once. Sequenced material: blood. The origin of this receptor is a woman between 50 and 59 years old in good health.

CDR3 loop: CASSLIQGAGVGTEAFF. In nucleotides, the CDR3 is TGTGCCAGCAGCTTAATACAGGGGGCGGGGGTAGGCACTGAAGCTTTCTTT. This chain links TRBV7-2 with TRBJ1-1; TRBD1 agrees at 9 bases. CDR1 is SGHTA, CDR2 FQGNSA, per germline. CDR3 length: 17 residues. V shed 2 bases, J shed 4 bases, and the junction held 11 bases outside the gene matches.